These 10 T cell receptor beta chains share one sample of origin, sequenced in a study of tumor T cells in aggressive B-cell lymphoma. Sequenced by immunoSEQ multiplex PCR; TCRdb stores in-frame clones only, minus some. The sample consists of thousands of clones, 70% to 75% of them appearing once. The sample consisted of tumor tissue. Receptors were obtained from an adult with diffuse large B cell lymphoma.

This clone is a singleton in its sample. The gene calls are TRBV30 and TRBJ1-4; D unclear. The CDR3 runs to 15 residues. The germline gives CDR1 GTSNPN, CDR2 SVGIG (reference sequence). The ends were cut back, 1 base at V and 2 bases at J, with 11 bases in the middle. The DNA of the CDR3 is TGTGCCTGGAGTGACGACGGGTCGACTAATGAAAAACTGTTTTTT. Its protein product is CAWSDDGSTNEKLFF.

The chain has TRBV11-3 and TRBJ1-1; D is uncertain. The CDR3 totals 13 residues. Between the trimmed V and J ends, which lost 2 bases and 1 base, there was a span of 5 bases. Germline CDR1 SGHNT, CDR2 YENEEA. The CDR3 sequence is CASSLSWNTEAFF. CDR3 bases: TGTGCCAGCAGCTTAAGCTGGAACACTGAAGCTTTCTTT.

J is TRBJ2-3 and V is TRBV29-1, with TRBD2 matching 9 bases. Germline V lookup: CDR1 SQVTM, CDR2 ANQGSEA. The CDR3 is made up of 14 amino acids. V lost 4 bases, J lost 1 base, and 3 bases stayed unmatched. For the CDR3, the DNA is TGCAGCGTTGCTAGCGGGACGGGCACAGATACGCAGTATTTT. Protein product: CSVASGTGTDTQYF.

The chain carries TRBV18 and TRBJ2-7; 12 nucleotides match TRBD2. Germline values: CDR1 KGHSH, CDR2 LQKENI. V gave up 0 bases and J gave up 7 bases; unmatched junction bases: 7. The CDR3 runs 16 residues. CDR3 DNA sequence: TGTGCCAGCTCACCACCCCTAGCGGGAGGGCCTGAGGAGCAGTACTTC. Translating it yields CASSPPLAGGPEEQYF. Full variable domain (outside the CDR3, taken from reference TRBV18 and TRBJ2-7): NAGVMQNPRHLVRRRGQEARLRCSPMKGHSHVYWYRQLPEEGLKFMVYLQKENIIDESGMPKERFSAEFPKEGPSILRIQQVVRGDSAAYFCASSPPLAGGPEEQYFGPGTRLTVT.

This sequence joins TRBV6-1 and TRBJ2-7, with 8 bases lining up with TRBD1. Germline values: CDR1 MNHNS, CDR2 SASEGT. V shed 5 bases, J shed 1 base, and the junction held 7 bases outside the gene matches. The CDR3 extends over 15 amino acids. The CDR3, as DNA: TGTGCCAGCAGTCGAGCCGGGACAGGATCCTACGAGCAGTACTTC. Amino acids: CASSRAGTGSYEQYF.

This clone occurred once. A junction end diverges from the germline sequence, so it may reflect a read error. The sample holds other DNA sequences that translate to the same CDR3. The chain couples TRBV18 to TRBJ1-1; D might be TRBD1 (6 bases). The germline CDR1 and CDR2 sequences are KGHSH and LQKENI. The CDR3 extends over 13 amino acids. CDR3 protein: CASSGTMNTEAFF. Written as DNA, the CDR3 is TGTGCCAGCTCGGGGACAATGAACACTGAAGCCTTCTTT.

The gene calls are TRBV13 and TRBJ2-7; the match to TRBD1 covers 8 bases. Germline V CDR1 and CDR2: PRHDT, FYEKMQ (reference sequence). Losses at the gene ends were 4 bases for V and 3 bases for J; bases not matched to a gene: 8. The length of the CDR3 is 15 residues. The CDR3 DNA follows: TGTGCCAGCAGCTACCGGACAGGGCAATTCTACGAGCAGTACTTC. Translation: CASSYRTGQFYEQYF.

This clone is categorized as large (0.1 to 1%). V and J are TRBV5-6 and TRBJ2-7; D is perhaps TRBD2 (6 bases). Deletions cut 0 bases from V and 6 bases from J, with 16 bases between. Germline values: CDR1 SGHDT, CDR2 YYEEEE. This CDR3 is built from 15 residues. CDR3 amino acids: CASSLGGINRREQYF. CDR3 nucleotides: TGTGCCAGCAGCTTGGGCGGGATCAACCGGCGCGAGCAGTACTTC.

The rearrangement links TRBV7-2 to TRBJ2-7, with 8 positions matching TRBD2. CDR1 is SGHTA and CDR2 is FQGNSA in the germline V gene. Losses at the gene ends were 5 bases for V and 2 bases for J; bases not matched to a gene: 2. The CDR3 totals 13 residues. In DNA, the CDR3 is TGTGCCAGCAGCCCGGGGGGGGCCTACGAGCAGTACTTC. It yields the protein CASSPGGAYEQYF.

This chain links TRBV19 with TRBJ2-7, with D tentatively TRBD1 (6 bases). Germline CDR1 LNHDA, CDR2 SQIVND (reference sequence). The CDR3 extends over 13 amino acids. V dropped 6 bases and J dropped 4 bases, with 13 bases sitting between them. CDR3 DNA: TGTGCCAGTAGAAAACCAGGGGAATACGAGCAGTACTTC. Protein: CASRKPGEYEQYF.